Listed below are T cell receptor beta chains from one sample, sequenced in a study of blood T cell repertoires in COVID-19. Clones were sequenced by immunoSEQ multiplex PCR, and TCRdb holds only the in-frame ones, with some missing. The sample has roughly 150,000 clones; approximately 91% are singletons. Sequenced sample: peripheral blood. The receptors derive from a young man with COVID-19, enrolled during active disease. Each CDR3 is given with its conserved first and last residue. Each record gives: D gene, J gene, clone size, V gene, CDR3 protein, CDR3 DNA. A D gene is named only where the DNA matches it firmly. Clone size is shown for a subset of rows, as once, few, many or a class of expanded clone.

d_gene: TRBD2
j_gene: TRBJ2-3
abundance: once
v_gene: TRBV5-4
CDR3aa: CASSKLAEITDTQYF
CDR3nt: TGTGCCAGCAGCAAACTAGCGGAGATCACAGATACGCAGTATTTT

d_gene: TRBD2
j_gene: TRBJ2-7
abundance: .
v_gene: TRBV28
CDR3aa: CASSGKGAGEAYEQYF
CDR3nt: TGTGCCAGCAGTGGAAAAGGGGCGGGGGAAGCCTACGAGCAGTACTTC

d_gene: .
j_gene: TRBJ1-2
abundance: .
v_gene: TRBV4-3
CDR3aa: CASSHGPRGNNYGYTF
CDR3nt: TGCGCCAGCAGCCACGGTCCAAGGGGAAATAACTATGGCTACACCTTC

d_gene: .
j_gene: TRBJ2-4
abundance: .
v_gene: TRBV25-1
CDR3aa: CASSEYQGAKNIQYF
CDR3nt: TGTGCCAGCAGTGAATATCAGGGGGCCAAAAACATTCAGTACTTC

d_gene: .
j_gene: TRBJ2-2
abundance: few
v_gene: TRBV5-6
CDR3aa: CASNNRGELFF
CDR3nt: TGTGCCAGCAACAACAGGGGGGAGCTGTTTTTT

d_gene: TRBD1
j_gene: TRBJ1-2
abundance: .
v_gene: TRBV25-1
CDR3aa: CASWDSKNYGYTF
CDR3nt: TGTGCCAGCTGGGACAGCAAGAACTATGGCTACACCTTC

d_gene: TRBD1
j_gene: TRBJ2-7
abundance: .
v_gene: TRBV28
CDR3aa: CASTAGGPYEQYF
CDR3nt: TGTGCCAGCACAGCAGGGGGTCCCTACGAGCAGTACTTC

d_gene: TRBD1
j_gene: TRBJ1-5
abundance: .
v_gene: TRBV28
CDR3aa: CASIRTGRFSNQPQHF
CDR3nt: TGTGCCAGCATCCGGACAGGGAGATTTAGCAATCAGCCCCAGCATTTT

d_gene: TRBD1
j_gene: TRBJ1-2
abundance: once
v_gene: TRBV12-3/TRBV12-4
CDR3aa: CASKVTGGKGYTF
CDR3nt: TGTGCCAGCAAAGTAACAGGGGGTAAAGGCTACACCTTC

d_gene: .
j_gene: TRBJ2-7
abundance: .
v_gene: TRBV5-4
CDR3aa: CASSLVEGSHEQYF
CDR3nt: TGTGCCAGCAGCTTGGTCGAGGGATCCCACGAGCAGTACTTC

d_gene: TRBD1
j_gene: TRBJ2-1
abundance: .
v_gene: TRBV12-3/TRBV12-4
CDR3aa: CASSLRDRGFF
CDR3nt: TGTGCCAGCAGTTTGAGAGACAGGGGGTTCTTC

d_gene: .
j_gene: TRBJ1-2
abundance: .
v_gene: TRBV28
CDR3aa: CASSIYPRGSGYTF
CDR3nt: TGTGCCAGCAGCATATACCCACGGGGGTCTGGCTACACCTTC

d_gene: TRBD1
j_gene: TRBJ2-7
abundance: .
v_gene: TRBV6-2/TRBV6-3
CDR3aa: CASSRTGSTYEQYF
CDR3nt: TGTGCCAGCAGTCGGACAGGGTCGACGTACGAGCAGTACTTC

d_gene: .
j_gene: TRBJ1-1
abundance: .
v_gene: TRBV10-3
CDR3aa: CAIQGQNTEAFF
CDR3nt: TGTGCCATCCAGGGCCAGAACACTGAAGCTTTCTTT

d_gene: TRBD1
j_gene: TRBJ1-5
abundance: .
v_gene: TRBV5-6
CDR3aa: CASSPRGQRNQPQHF
CDR3nt: TGTGCCAGCAGCCCCAGGGGGCAGCGCAATCAGCCCCAGCATTTT

d_gene: .
j_gene: TRBJ1-2
abundance: .
v_gene: TRBV5-6
CDR3aa: CASSWAGGLGSIYGYTF
CDR3nt: TGTGCCAGCAGCTGGGCGGGGGGACTAGGTTCTATCTATGGCTACACCTTC

d_gene: .
j_gene: TRBJ1-1
abundance: .
v_gene: TRBV21-1
CDR3aa: CASSSKFRQGREGTEAFF
CDR3nt: TGTGCCAGCAGCTCAAAGTTCAGGCAGGGAAGGGAGGGCACTGAAGCTTTCTTT

d_gene: .
j_gene: TRBJ1-2
abundance: .
v_gene: TRBV2
CDR3aa: CASRRVGYGYTF
CDR3nt: TGTGCCAGCAGACGGGTCGGGTATGGCTACACCTTC

d_gene: TRBD1
j_gene: TRBJ1-5
abundance: .
v_gene: TRBV28
CDR3aa: CASRDRGIQPQHF
CDR3nt: TGTGCCAGCAGGGACAGGGGAATTCAGCCCCAGCATTTT

d_gene: TRBD1
j_gene: TRBJ2-7
abundance: few
v_gene: TRBV9
CDR3aa: CASSVQGEKDEQYF
CDR3nt: TGTGCCAGCAGCGTCCAGGGGGAAAAAGACGAGCAGTACTTC

d_gene: TRBD2
j_gene: TRBJ2-2
abundance: once
v_gene: TRBV7-9
CDR3aa: CASSPRGGVDTGELFF
CDR3nt: TGTGCCAGCAGCCCTAGGGGAGGGGTAGACACCGGGGAGCTGTTTTTT

d_gene: TRBD2
j_gene: TRBJ2-1
abundance: once
v_gene: TRBV19
CDR3aa: CASSIEAGGPYNEQFF
CDR3nt: TGTGCCAGTAGTATCGAAGCGGGAGGGCCCTACAATGAGCAGTTCTTC

d_gene: TRBD1
j_gene: TRBJ1-5
abundance: .
v_gene: TRBV19
CDR3aa: CASKERTGSQPQHF
CDR3nt: TGTGCCAGTAAGGAGCGGACAGGGTCCCAGCCCCAGCATTTT

d_gene: TRBD2
j_gene: TRBJ2-1
abundance: .
v_gene: TRBV29-1
CDR3aa: CSVEDHGGRSSYNEQFF
CDR3nt: TGCAGCGTTGAAGATCATGGCGGGAGGAGCTCCTACAATGAGCAGTTCTTC

d_gene: .
j_gene: TRBJ2-3
abundance: .
v_gene: TRBV5-1
CDR3aa: CASSLDQAGYTQYF
CDR3nt: TGCGCCAGCAGCTTGGATCAGGCGGGGTATACGCAGTATTTT

d_gene: TRBD1
j_gene: TRBJ1-4
abundance: .
v_gene: TRBV4-1
CDR3aa: CASSPRDRNEKLLF
CDR3nt: TGCGCCAGCAGCCCTCGGGACAGAAATGAAAAACTGCTTTTT

d_gene: TRBD2
j_gene: TRBJ2-7
abundance: .
v_gene: TRBV13
CDR3aa: CASSQTSGRAYYEQYF
CDR3nt: TGTGCCAGCAGCCAAACTAGCGGGAGGGCGTACTACGAGCAGTACTTC

d_gene: TRBD1
j_gene: TRBJ2-7
abundance: .
v_gene: TRBV4-3
CDR3aa: CASSQYGQGAYEQYF
CDR3nt: TGCGCCAGCAGCCAATACGGACAGGGGGCTTACGAGCAGTACTTC

d_gene: TRBD1
j_gene: TRBJ2-1
abundance: .
v_gene: TRBV6-5
CDR3aa: CASSQTGWSGQFF
CDR3nt: TGTGCCAGCAGTCAGACAGGGTGGTCGGGGCAGTTCTTC

d_gene: TRBD1
j_gene: TRBJ1-5
abundance: .
v_gene: TRBV6-6
CDR3aa: CASSRQGRQPQHF
CDR3nt: TGTGCCAGCAGTAGACAGGGACGTCAGCCCCAGCATTTT

d_gene: .
j_gene: TRBJ1-2
abundance: .
v_gene: TRBV9
CDR3aa: CASSGIREGNYGYTF
CDR3nt: TGTGCCAGCAGCGGAATCAGGGAAGGGAACTATGGCTACACCTTC

d_gene: .
j_gene: TRBJ2-1
abundance: .
v_gene: TRBV7-7
CDR3aa: CASSPGTPGNNEQFF
CDR3nt: TGTGCCAGCAGCCCCGGGACTCCCGGCAACAATGAGCAGTTCTTC

d_gene: .
j_gene: TRBJ2-7
abundance: few
v_gene: TRBV4-3
CDR3aa: CASSQDPRGSEQYF
CDR3nt: TGCGCCAGCAGCCAGGACCCACGGGGGAGCGAGCAGTACTTC

d_gene: .
j_gene: TRBJ2-1
abundance: .
v_gene: TRBV7-2
CDR3aa: CASSWGRSSYNEQFF
CDR3nt: TGTGCCAGCAGCTGGGGGCGAAGCTCCTACAATGAGCAGTTCTTC

d_gene: TRBD1
j_gene: TRBJ2-6
abundance: .
v_gene: TRBV4-2
CDR3aa: CASSQRTGESGANVLTF
CDR3nt: TGTGCCAGCAGCCAAAGGACAGGGGAATCTGGGGCCAACGTCCTGACTTTC

d_gene: .
j_gene: TRBJ1-1
abundance: .
v_gene: TRBV18
CDR3aa: CASSLARNTEAFF
CDR3nt: TGTGCCAGCTCACTGGCCCGCAACACTGAAGCTTTCTTT

d_gene: .
j_gene: TRBJ1-3
abundance: .
v_gene: TRBV28
CDR3aa: CASPPRQGAGNTIYF
CDR3nt: TGTGCCAGTCCTCCCCGGCAGGGCGCCGGAAACACCATATATTTT

d_gene: .
j_gene: TRBJ2-7
abundance: .
v_gene: TRBV28
CDR3aa: CASSPSFLAYEQYF
CDR3nt: TGTGCCAGCAGTCCGAGCTTCTTGGCCTACGAGCAGTACTTC

d_gene: .
j_gene: TRBJ2-7
abundance: .
v_gene: TRBV27
CDR3aa: CASSLFGSAEQYF
CDR3nt: TGTGCCAGCAGTTTATTCGGCAGCGCCGAGCAGTACTTC

d_gene: TRBD1
j_gene: TRBJ1-1
abundance: .
v_gene: TRBV5-1
CDR3aa: CASSLGQGETEAFF
CDR3nt: TGCGCCAGCAGCTTGGGACAGGGGGAGACTGAAGCTTTCTTT

d_gene: TRBD2
j_gene: TRBJ2-1
abundance: .
v_gene: TRBV15
CDR3aa: CATSRDLAGTTYNEQFF
CDR3nt: TGTGCCACCAGCAGAGATCTTGCCGGGACTACTTACAATGAGCAGTTCTTC

d_gene: .
j_gene: TRBJ1-2
abundance: .
v_gene: TRBV30
CDR3aa: CAWSVIRGSYGYTF
CDR3nt: TGTGCCTGGAGTGTAATCAGGGGATCCTATGGCTACACCTTC

d_gene: .
j_gene: TRBJ2-7
abundance: .
v_gene: TRBV4-1
CDR3aa: CASSQVWASSYEQYF
CDR3nt: TGCGCCAGCAGCCAAGTCTGGGCCAGCTCCTACGAGCAGTACTTC

d_gene: TRBD1
j_gene: TRBJ1-3
abundance: .
v_gene: TRBV7-8
CDR3aa: CASSPRGQGASGNTIYF
CDR3nt: TGTGCCAGCAGCCCTCGGGGACAGGGGGCTTCTGGAAACACCATATATTTT

d_gene: TRBD1
j_gene: TRBJ2-7
abundance: .
v_gene: TRBV28
CDR3aa: CASRDRGSYEQYF
CDR3nt: TGTGCCAGCCGGGACAGGGGATCCTACGAGCAGTACTTC

d_gene: .
j_gene: TRBJ2-2
abundance: .
v_gene: TRBV9
CDR3aa: CASSLGGATGELFF
CDR3nt: TGTGCCAGCAGCCTCGGTGGGGCCACCGGGGAGCTGTTTTTT

d_gene: TRBD2
j_gene: TRBJ2-3
abundance: .
v_gene: TRBV28
CDR3aa: CASSFWTSGRVTDTQYF
CDR3nt: TGTGCCAGCAGTTTCTGGACTAGCGGGAGGGTCACAGATACGCAGTATTTT

d_gene: .
j_gene: TRBJ2-1
abundance: .
v_gene: TRBV28
CDR3aa: CASSFLREVFF
CDR3nt: TGTGCCAGCAGTTTTCTGAGAGAGGTGTTCTTC

d_gene: TRBD1
j_gene: TRBJ2-7
abundance: .
v_gene: TRBV11-3
CDR3aa: CASSPADRDYEQYF
CDR3nt: TGTGCCAGCAGCCCTGCGGACAGGGACTACGAGCAGTACTTC